Each of the 2 T cell receptor beta chains below was sequenced from the same sample in a study of blood T cell repertoires in COVID-19. Generated by immunoSEQ multiplex PCR, the TCRdb table keeps only in-frame clones and is missing some. The table lists over 200,000 clones, about 80% of them singletons. Sequencing was carried out using peripheral blood. The receptors derive from a woman aged 80 or over with acute or convalescent COVID-19.

The CDR3 reads CASSSYTTTGLLYNSPLHF. The CDR3, as DNA: TGTGCCAGCAGCTCCTACACCACGACAGGGCTTTTATATAATTCACCCCTCCACTTT. The chain combines TRBV5-6 with TRBJ1-6, with 7 bases fitting TRBD1. The germline gives CDR1 SGHDT, CDR2 YYEEEE. The CDR3 length is 19 residues. J gave up 4 bases and V 3 bases, and 16 bases lay outside the gene matches.

CDR3 bases: TGTGCCAGCGTACTCTCGGGGGGCACCGAAGCTTTCTTT. It codes for CASVLSGGTEAFF. This chain links TRBV12-3 or TRBV12-4 with TRBJ1-1; TRBD1 might be the D (6 bases). The V and J ends lost 8 bases and 8 bases respectively, with 18 bases between them. The CDR3 loop spans 13 amino acids.